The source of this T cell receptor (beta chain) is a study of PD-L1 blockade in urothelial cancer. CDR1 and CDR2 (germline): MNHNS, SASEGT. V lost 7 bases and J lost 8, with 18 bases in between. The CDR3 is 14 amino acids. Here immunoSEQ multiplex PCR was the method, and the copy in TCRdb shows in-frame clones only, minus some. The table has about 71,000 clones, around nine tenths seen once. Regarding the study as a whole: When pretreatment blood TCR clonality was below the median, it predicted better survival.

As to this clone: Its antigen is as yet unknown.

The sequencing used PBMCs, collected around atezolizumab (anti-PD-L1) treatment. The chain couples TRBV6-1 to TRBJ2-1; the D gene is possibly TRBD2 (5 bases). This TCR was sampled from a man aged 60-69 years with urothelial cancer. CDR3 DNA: TGTGCCAGCACCCAAGCGGACCCACGGGATGAGCAGTTCTTC. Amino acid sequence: CASTQADPRDEQFF.